These 6 T cell receptor beta chains came from one sample sequenced in a study of cytomegalovirus exposure and HLA in healthy donors (dated by TCRdb to 2016 to 2017). To prepare the library, the immunoSEQ multiplex PCR assay was applied. TCRdb's version of the immuneACCESS table is confined to in-frame rearrangements and falls short of the full clone set. An unresolved V gene accounts for under half of the shortfall where checked; the remainder is of unknown origin. This sample gives around 250,000 clones in total; about 90% of them show up just once. Clones ranked in the top ten supply 3.1% of the sample. What was sequenced was PBMCs. These receptors all stem from a woman aged 30 to 39 in good health and CMV-seronegative.

The rearrangement uses TRBV30 and TRBJ2-5, with D possibly TRBD2 on 5 matching bases. The CDR3 extends over 15 amino acids. Per the germline V gene, CDR1 is GTSNPN and CDR2 is SVGIG (reference sequence). Trimming shortened V by 4 bases and J by 4 bases, and 19 bases separated the two germline ends. CDR3 in amino acids: CAWTQKRTLRETQYF. In DNA, the CDR3 is TGTGCCTGGACACAGAAGCGGACTCTACGAGAGACCCAGTACTTC.

The chain has TRBV4-3 and TRBJ2-7; 8 bases agree with TRBD2. Germline assignment: CDR1 LGHNA and CDR2 YSLEER. V was pared by 0 bases and J by 0 bases, with 4 bases of the junction left unmatched. The CDR3 is made up of 16 amino acids. The CDR3 sequence is CASSQETSVLSYEQYF. CDR3 DNA: TGCGCCAGCAGCCAAGAGACTAGCGTACTCTCCTACGAGCAGTACTTC.

This chain joins TRBV7-9 and TRBJ1-2, with 7 bases matching TRBD1. V trimming: 5 bases; J trimming: 11 bases; junction bases outside the gene matches: 11. CDR1 and CDR2 from the germline V gene are SEHNR and FQNEAQ (reference sequence). The CDR3 is 13 residues long. Here the CDR3 DNA reads TGTGCCAGCAGCCCGCCGGGGACAGACCAGTACACCTTC. Its protein is CASSPPGTDQYTF.

Here the CDR3 reads CASSHPASGRIDEQYF. For the CDR3, the DNA is TGTGCCAGCAGCCATCCGGCTAGCGGGAGAATCGACGAGCAGTACTTC. The chain joins TRBV14 to TRBJ2-7, with TRBD2 matching over 10 bases. The ends lost 3 bases at V and 5 bases at J; junction bases unmatched: 10. The CDR3 spans 16 residues. Per germline, CDR1 SGHDN and CDR2 FVKESK.

CDR3 DNA sequence: TGTGCCAGTAGTTTTAATAGCGGCCACAATGAGCAGTTCTTC. This translates into CASSFNSGHNEQFF. The rearrangement links TRBV19 to TRBJ2-1; maybe TRBD2 (6 bases). CDR1 is LNHDA and CDR2 is SQIVND in the germline V gene (reference sequence). The CDR3 extends over 14 amino acids. V shed 5 bases and J shed 5 bases, with 13 bases lying between them.

This clone was detected once. The chain links TRBV7-9 to TRBJ2-5; 13 positions agree with TRBD2. The V and J ends lost 5 bases and 5 bases, in that order; junction bases with no gene match: 11. Per the germline V gene, CDR1 is SEHNR and CDR2 is FQNEAQ (reference sequence). This CDR3 has 17 amino acids. CDR3 DNA sequence: TGTGCCAGCAGCCCAAGCGGACTAGCGGGAGCGGCGGAGACCCAGTACTTC. Translation gives CASSPSGLAGAAETQYF.